The rows below give T cell receptor beta chains drawn from one sample of a study of vaccination effects on CD4 cells after COVID-19. Their specific antigens are unknown. Assay: immunoSEQ multiplex PCR; the TCRdb copy retains only in-frame clones and omits some. The sample has about 45,000 clones; 70% to 75% are singletons. Source: CD4+ T cells from PBMCs cultured without peptide, taken before COVID-19 vaccination. The receptors were gathered from a human donor who had a prior SARS-CoV-2 infection. CDR3s include the opening cysteine and the closing phenylalanine or tryptophan. A D gene is named only where the DNA matches it firmly. Clone size, where shown, is once, few, many, or a class for clones that have expanded.

d_gene,abundance,v_gene,j_gene,CDR3aa,CDR3nt
-,-,TRBV6-5,TRBJ1-1,CASSPRGRTEAFF,TGTGCCAGCAGTCCACGGGGCCGTACTGAAGCTTTCTTT
TRBD1,-,TRBV5-5,TRBJ2-7,CASSLERFRTGGYEQYF,TGTGCCAGCAGCCTGGAGAGGTTTAGGACAGGGGGCTACGAGCAGTACTTC
TRBD2,-,TRBV9,TRBJ2-4,CASSVAGLPHLAKNIQYF,TGTGCCAGCAGCGTAGCGGGACTACCCCATCTAGCCAAAAACATTCAGTACTTC
-,large,TRBV18,TRBJ1-6,CASSPRSLGTSGSPLHF,TGTGCCAGCTCACCAAGGAGTTTGGGGACGTCGGGCTCACCCCTCCACTTT
-,-,TRBV5-3,TRBJ2-1,CARSLAVGAYNEQFF,TGTGCCAGAAGCTTGGCGGTCGGGGCCTACAATGAGCAGTTCTTC
-,few,TRBV11-2,TRBJ2-3,CASSQGLIVGSTDTQYF,TGTGCCAGCAGCCAAGGGCTGATAGTGGGGAGCACAGATACGCAGTATTTT
TRBD1,few,TRBV6-6,TRBJ2-5,CASSWTGEETQYF,TGTGCCAGCAGCTGGACAGGGGAAGAGACCCAGTACTTC
-,-,TRBV7-3,TRBJ2-5,CASSFAGRETQYF,TGTGCCAGCAGCTTTGCGGGACGCGAGACCCAGTACTTC
-,few,TRBV3-1/TRBV3-2,TRBJ1-2,CASSQSTEGGYTF,TGTGCCAGCAGCCAGTCGACAGAGGGTGGCTACACCTTC
TRBD2,few,TRBV2,TRBJ2-5,CASSEGSGRETQYF,TGTGCCAGCAGTGAAGGTAGCGGGAGGGAGACCCAGTACTTC
-,-,TRBV7-2,TRBJ1-3,CASSFGGPFSGNTIYF,TGTGCCAGCAGCTTTGGGGGGCCCTTCTCTGGAAACACCATATATTTT
TRBD1,-,TRBV15,TRBJ1-2,CATSRATGGGYGYTF,TGTGCCACCAGCAGAGCGACAGGGGGCGGCTATGGCTACACCTTC
-,-,TRBV30,TRBJ1-2,CASLSGRGGKNYGYTF,TGTGCCTCGTTAAGTGGCAGGGGAGGGAAAAACTATGGCTACACCTTC
TRBD2,once,TRBV30,TRBJ2-3,CAWSGSGMSSFSVDTQYF,TGTGCCTGGAGTGGTAGCGGGATGTCTTCGTTTAGTGTTGATACGCAGTATTTT
-,-,TRBV19,TRBJ1-5,CASSTTGLGNQPQHF,TGTGCCAGTAGTACCACAGGGTTGGGCAATCAGCCCCAGCATTTT
TRBD1,once,TRBV15,TRBJ2-2,CATSRDYAGTGTGELFF,TGTGCCACCAGCAGAGATTATGCCGGGACAGGGACCGGGGAGCTGTTTTTT
-,-,TRBV5-1,TRBJ1-1,CASSLQANTEAFF,TGCGCCAGCAGCTTGCAGGCGAACACTGAAGCTTTCTTT
-,few,TRBV18,TRBJ2-7,CASSLGLLSYEQYF,TGTGCCAGCTCACTGGGACTCCTCTCCTACGAGCAGTACTTC
TRBD2,-,TRBV2,TRBJ2-7,CASNSSPGTSGLSYEQYF,TGTGCCAGCAATTCCTCTCCCGGGACTAGCGGGCTCTCCTACGAGCAGTACTTC
-,-,TRBV19,TRBJ1-5,CASSRDWGQPQHF,TGTGCCAGTAGTCGCGACTGGGGTCAGCCCCAGCATTTT
TRBD1,-,TRBV5-1,TRBJ2-5,CASSEPGQQETQYF,TGCGCCAGCAGCGAGCCGGGACAGCAAGAGACCCAGTACTTC
-,few,TRBV30,TRBJ1-5,CAWSRVQAENQPQHF,TGTGCCTGGAGTAGGGTACAAGCGGAAAATCAGCCCCAGCATTTT
-,-,TRBV27,TRBJ2-3,CASTVRDPRADTQYF,TGTGCCAGCACCGTCCGGGACCCGAGGGCAGATACGCAGTATTTT
-,-,TRBV5-6,TRBJ1-1,CASSLAPTEMNTEAFF,TGTGCCAGCAGCTTGGCCCCGACGGAGATGAACACTGAAGCTTTCTTT
-,-,TRBV7-9,TRBJ1-5,CASSLVGGGSNQPQHF,TGTGCCAGCAGCTTAGTCGGAGGGGGTAGCAATCAGCCCCAGCATTTT
TRBD1,-,TRBV4-3,TRBJ2-2,CASSQGGQGDTGELFF,TGCGCCAGCAGCCAAGGAGGACAGGGGGACACCGGGGAGCTGTTTTTT
-,-,TRBV4-3,TRBJ1-2,CASSHIEGDYGYTF,TGCGCCAGCAGCCACATAGAGGGGGACTATGGCTACACCTTC
-,-,TRBV11-3,TRBJ2-2,CASSLAANTGELFF,TGTGCCAGCAGCTTAGCAGCGAACACCGGGGAGCTGTTTTTT
-,-,TRBV5-8,TRBJ2-3,CASSFRDWGDTQYF,TGTGCCAGCAGCTTCCGGGACTGGGGAGATACGCAGTATTTT
-,-,TRBV9,TRBJ1-1,CASSVDAGNTEAFF,TGTGCCAGCAGCGTAGATGCAGGGAACACTGAAGCTTTCTTT
-,once,TRBV30,TRBJ2-3,CALERASTDTQYF,TGTGCTTTGGAGAGGGCCAGCACAGATACGCAGTATTTT
-,-,TRBV7-2,TRBJ2-7,CASSLRGRAYEQYF,TGTGCCAGCAGCTTACGGGGGCGCGCCTACGAGCAGTACTTC
TRBD2,few,TRBV28,TRBJ2-7,CASSRGGYEQYF,TGTGCCAGCAGTCGGGGGGGGTACGAGCAGTACTTC
TRBD1,-,TRBV13,TRBJ1-2,CASSAGTGNGYTF,TGTGCCAGCAGCGCCGGGACAGGGAATGGCTACACCTTC
TRBD2,few,TRBV6-5,TRBJ2-5,CASSPGGETQYF,TGTGCCAGCAGCCCCGGGGGGGAGACCCAGTACTTC
-,few,TRBV18,TRBJ2-1,CASSPLTGVGNEQFF,TGTGCCAGCTCACCACTTACGGGGGTGGGGAATGAGCAGTTCTTC
-,once,TRBV9,TRBJ2-5,CASSVGQSQETQYF,TGTGCCAGCAGCGTAGGCCAGTCCCAAGAGACCCAGTACTTC
TRBD1,-,TRBV11-2,TRBJ1-5,CASSSLDGGGTGNQPQHF,TGTGCCAGCAGCTCACTCGACGGTGGAGGGACAGGGAATCAGCCCCAGCATTTT
-,few,TRBV20-1,TRBJ2-3,CSAIVTDTQYF,TGCAGTGCTATCGTCACAGATACGCAGTATTTT
-,-,TRBV7-8,TRBJ1-1,CASRRTGNTEAFF,TGTGCCAGCAGACGAACAGGAAACACTGAAGCTTTCTTT
TRBD1,-,TRBV4-3,TRBJ2-2,CASSQEGGQGVGGTGELFF,TGCGCCAGCAGCCAAGAGGGGGGACAGGGGGTTGGGGGCACCGGGGAGCTGTTTTTT
-,-,TRBV30,TRBJ1-2,CAWSAGGAGSTGYTF,TGTGCCTGGAGTGCCGGGGGGGCGGGTTCGACGGGCTACACCTTC
-,-,TRBV7-9,TRBJ2-5,CASRPRGRETQYF,TGTGCCAGCAGGCCCAGGGGGAGGGAGACCCAGTACTTC
-,-,TRBV6-5,TRBJ2-3,CASSLDSTDTQYF,TGTGCCAGCAGCCTCGATTCCACAGATACGCAGTATTTT
-,few,TRBV6-6,TRBJ1-1,CASSPEPPGAFF,TGTGCCAGCAGTCCTGAGCCGCCCGGAGCTTTCTTT
TRBD1,few,TRBV6-2/TRBV6-3,TRBJ2-7,CASSYWQGAYEQYF,TGTGCCAGCAGTTACTGGCAGGGGGCGTACGAGCAGTACTTC
-,once,TRBV9,TRBJ1-2,CASSVAGFGGYTF,TGTGCCAGCAGCGTAGCAGGGTTCGGCGGCTACACCTTC
TRBD1,-,TRBV18,TRBJ1-4,CASSQRTGNNEKLFF,TGTGCCAGCTCACAGAGGACAGGGAATAATGAAAAACTGTTTTTT
TRBD1,-,TRBV10-3,TRBJ1-2,CAIRGTGRDYGYTF,TGTGCCATCAGGGGGACAGGGAGGGACTATGGCTACACCTTC